These 30 T cell receptor beta chains share one sample of origin, sequenced in a study of CD8+CD57+ T cells in acquired aplastic anemia. Genomic DNA templated the TCR beta VDJ and CDR3 profiling. TCRdb reanalysed the reads using MiXCR and keeps one entry per CDR3 protein. The sample shows approximately 300,000 distinct CDR3 sequences, approximately 58% of them seen only once. Previously, flow cytometry had revealed CD8+CD57+ cell expansion in the patients chosen for sequencing. Material for sequencing was sorted CD4+, CD8+, or CD8+CD57+ T cells (not recorded which) from PBMCs. The receptors derive from a human donor with aplastic anemia.

About this clonotype: The CDR3 does not end in the conserved phenylalanine or tryptophan, so this is likely a read error. The V gene is TRBV7-3, the J gene TRBJ2-2; TRBD2 matches at 15 bases. The CDR3 runs 15 residues. V shed 5 bases and J 5 bases; nucleotides not matched to a gene: 0. Per germline, CDR1 SGHTA and CDR2 FQGTGA. DNA of the CDR3: TGTGCCAGCAGCGGGACTAGCGGGGGGACCGGGGAGCTGTTTCTT. It codes for CASSGTSGGTGELFL.

The chain is built from TRBV4-2 and TRBJ1-4; D remains unclear. Germline CDR1 LGHNA, CDR2 YNFKEQ. V shed 0 bases and J shed 7 bases, with 12 bases lying between them. This CDR3 contains 15 residues. The CDR3 reads CASSQEGLGGEKLFF. DNA for the CDR3: TGTGCCAGCAGCCAAGAGGGCCTGGGTGGTGAAAAACTGTTTTTT.

This clonotype has a count of ten or more. This chain uses TRBV20-1 with TRBJ2-1; D is unresolved. The CDR3 has 13 residues. CDR1 is DFQATT and CDR2 is SNEGSKA in the germline V gene (reference sequence). The V end was cut by 3 bases, the J end by 2 bases, with 8 bases between. The CDR3 sequence: CSASATTYNEQFF. In DNA, the CDR3 is TGCAGTGCTAGTGCCACGACCTACAATGAGCAGTTCTTC.

This clonotype was recorded a few times. The chain links TRBV20-1 to TRBJ1-2; maybe TRBD1 (6 bases). Between the trimmed V and J ends, which lost 4 bases and 4 bases, there was a span of 16 bases. Germline CDR1 reads DFQATT; CDR2 reads SNEGSKA (reference sequence). The CDR3 consists of 14 residues. The CDR3 protein is CSAIEQGKGYGYTF. CDR3 nucleotides: TGCAGTGCTATAGAACAGGGAAAAGGCTATGGCTACACCTTC.

This clonotype appeared many times. V is TRBV12-3 or TRBV12-4 and J is TRBJ1-1, with D possibly TRBD1 on 6 matching bases. V was trimmed by 4 bases and J by 4 bases, leaving 13 bases between them. The CDR3 covers 14 residues. Here the CDR3 reads CASSSQGRVTEAFF. For the CDR3, the DNA is TGTGCCAGCAGTTCACAGGGTAGGGTCACTGAAGCTTTCTTT.

With respect to this clonotype: Mismatch with germline at one junction end may stem from a read error. V gene TRBV5-1 combines with J gene TRBJ2-5; 14 positions agree with TRBD2. Per the germline V gene, CDR1 is SGHRS and CDR2 is YFSETQ. This CDR3 is built from 18 residues. In DNA, the CDR3 is TGTGCCAGCAGCCCTTTTGGGACTAGCGGGAGAATTGGAGAGACCCAGTACTTC. It is translated as CASSPFGTSGRIGETQYF.

This clonotype was recorded many times. The chain carries TRBV4-1 and TRBJ2-5; a weak D match, TRBD2 (6 bases). The V and J ends lost 1 base and 3 bases respectively, with 15 bases between them. Germline V gives CDR1 MGHRA, CDR2 YSYEKL. This CDR3 has 16 amino acids. CDR3 DNA sequence: TGCGCCAGCAGCCAAGCCTTAGTCCCGGGAGAAGAGACCCAGTACTTC. Protein product: CASSQALVPGEETQYF.

The chain carries TRBV27 and TRBJ2-1; 10 bases map to TRBD1. The junction had 15 bases not matched to a gene; V was cut back by 2 bases and J by 8 bases. Germline CDR1 MNHEY, CDR2 SMNVEV (reference sequence). The CDR3 consists of 18 residues. The CDR3 DNA reads TGTGCCAGCAGTTTACGATCATCGACAGGGGGCATCATCCATGAGCAGTTCTTC. This translates into CASSLRSSTGGIIHEQFF.

J is TRBJ1-5 and V is TRBV10-3, with a tentative D call TRBD1 (5 bases). The CDR3 totals 13 residues. Per the germline V gene, CDR1 is ENHRY and CDR2 is SYGVKD. V was shortened by 2 bases and J by 8 bases, with 10 bases between the two germline ends. In DNA, the CDR3 is TGTGCCATCAGTGAGACAGGCGGAGAGCCCCAGCATTTT. Encoded protein: CAISETGGEPQHF.

This clonotype appeared a single time. V gene TRBV19 combines with J gene TRBJ1-6; D is uncertain. The ends were cut back, 0 bases at V and 5 bases at J, with 8 bases in the middle. The CDR3 has 15 amino acids. The germline V gene has CDR1 LNHDA and CDR2 SQIVND (reference sequence). The chain's CDR3 is CASSIEGGDNSPLHF. CDR3 in DNA: TGTGCCAGTAGTATAGAGGGCGGGGATAATTCACCCCTCCACTTT.

The rearrangement uses TRBV10-3 and TRBJ1-2; D gene uncertain. The CDR3 runs to 12 residues. Germline-derived CDR1 and CDR2 are ENHRY and SYGVKD. Trimming cost V 3 bases and J 5 bases, with 7 bases left between them. CDR3 sequence reads: CAISDAGYGYTF. As DNA, the CDR3 is TGTGCCATCAGTGATGCTGGATATGGCTACACCTTC.

V is TRBV6-1 and J is TRBJ2-3; 13 bases match TRBD2. Per the germline V gene, CDR1 is MNHNS and CDR2 is SASEGT. The CDR3 consists of 15 residues. V dropped 7 bases and J dropped 10; count of bases not matched to a gene: 11. CDR3 sequence (DNA): TGTGCCAGCACTGCGGGACTAGCGGGGAGGGTAGCGCAGTATTTT. Its translation is CASTAGLAGRVAQYF.

The table lists this clonotype with a count of one. J is TRBJ2-5 and V is TRBV9; 15 bases match TRBD2. The germline CDR1 and CDR2 sequences are SGDLS and YYNGEE. J lost 2 bases, V lost 3 bases, and 14 bases had no gene match. CDR3 length equals 20 residues. The CDR3 nucleotides read TGTGCCAGCAGCGCTACAGGGGGACTAGCGGGAGGAGGGGGGCAAGAGACCCAGTACTTC. As protein: CASSATGGLAGGGGQETQYF.

The chain links TRBV2 to TRBJ2-2; TRBD2 aligns across 8 bases. In germline, CDR1 is SNHLY, CDR2 FYNNEI. J lost 1 base, V lost 7 bases, and 5 bases had no gene match. The CDR3 contains 15 residues. The CDR3 sequence: CASKRTSGNTGELFF. As DNA, the CDR3 is TGTGCCAGCAAGAGAACTAGCGGGAACACCGGGGAGCTGTTTTTT.

This clonotype was detected many times. V is TRBV11-3 and J is TRBJ2-2; TRBD1 aligns across 11 bases. The germline CDR1 and CDR2 sequences are SGHNT and YENEEA. The CDR3 is 16 residues long. Trimming at V came to 5 bases and at J to 3 bases, leaving 5 bases not matched to a gene. In nucleotides, the CDR3 is TGTGCCAGCAGCCCCGGACAGGGGGCCCACACCGGGGAGCTGTTTTTT. Translation: CASSPGQGAHTGELFF.

The sample holds many counts of this clonotype. This sequence joins TRBV12-3 or TRBV12-4 and TRBJ1-6; D gene unclear. Trimming left V 3 bases short and J 6 bases short, with 9 bases between. The CDR3 is 14 residues long. CDR3 bases: TGTGCCAGCAGTTTCGGACGGTCTAATTCACCCCTCCACTTT. Protein sequence: CASSFGRSNSPLHF.

The V gene is TRBV12-5, the J gene TRBJ1-6; D unresolved. The CDR3 covers 14 residues. Germline CDR1 LGHNT, CDR2 FRNRAP. The V end lost 1 base, the J end lost 7 bases, and 8 bases lay between the germline ends. The CDR3 sequence: CASGLGVINSPLHF. As DNA, the CDR3 is TGTGCTAGTGGTTTGGGGGTCATAAATTCACCCCTCCACTTT.

This clonotype was seen at least ten times. The rearrangement links TRBV12-3 or TRBV12-4 to TRBJ1-3; 8 bases agree with TRBD1. There are 16 residues in the CDR3. V shed 6 bases, J shed 14 bases, and the junction held 21 bases outside the gene matches. CDR3 coding DNA: TGTGCCAGCAGACAAACTCCGGGACAGGCTGGAAACATCCTATATTTT. It specifies CASRQTPGQAGNILYF.

Only one count was recorded for this clonotype. The chain carries TRBV7-6 and TRBJ2-7; 8 nucleotides align to TRBD1. This CDR3 region has 13 residues. Unmatched junction bases numbered 9, after V lost 9 bases and J lost 5 bases. Per germline, CDR1 SGHVS and CDR2 FNYEAQ. The CDR3 region has the DNA TGTGCCAGGAGGGGGACAGGTTATCACGAGCAGTACTTC. Its translation: CARRGTGYHEQYF.

V is TRBV7-2 and J is TRBJ1-2, with D perhaps TRBD1 (5 bases). Germline V gives CDR1 SGHTA, CDR2 FQGNSA. The V end lost 3 bases, the J end lost 6 bases, and 17 bases lay between the germline ends. CDR3 length: 15 amino acids. In nucleotides, the CDR3 is TGTGCCAGCAGCTTGGCCTCGACAGAATCCCATGGCTACACCTTC. Translating gives CASSLASTESHGYTF.

This clonotype was counted many times. The chain has TRBV11-3 and TRBJ2-3; D ambiguous. Germline V gene lookup returns CDR1 SGHNT and CDR2 YENEEA. This CDR3 comprises 13 residues. V was trimmed by 1 base and J by 6 bases, leaving 8 bases between them. The CDR3 DNA follows: TGTGCCAGCAGCTTAGGTCTGTTCGATACGCAGTATTTT. This translates into CASSLGLFDTQYF.

There are many counts of this clonotype. The chain recombines TRBV4-1 with TRBJ2-1; TRBD2 matches at 8 bases. This CDR3 region has 17 residues. Germline-derived CDR1 and CDR2 are MGHRA and YSYEKL. V was clipped by 1 base and J by 1 base; unmatched bases: 6. CDR3 protein: CASSQAAGALSYNEQFF. DNA for the CDR3: TGCGCCAGCAGCCAAGCAGCGGGGGCCCTGTCCTACAATGAGCAGTTCTTC.

V usage is TRBV9 and J usage is TRBJ1-4; D may be TRBD1 (5 bases). The CDR3 sequence is 13 residues long. V was shortened by 5 bases and J by 7 bases, with 12 bases between the two germline ends. Germline CDR1 is SGDLS and CDR2 is YYNGEE. The CDR3 DNA follows: TGTGCCAGCAGTACCCCCGGGGGTGAAAAACTGTTTTTT. It encodes CASSTPGGEKLFF.

The rearrangement uses TRBV5-1 and TRBJ2-1; the match to TRBD2 covers 11 bases. The CDR3 spans 18 residues. The junction had 10 bases not matched to a gene; V was cut back by 3 bases and J by 2 bases. Germline V gene data show CDR1 as SGHRS and CDR2 as YFSETQ. The CDR3 reads CASSSNSLAGGPYNEQFF. The CDR3 DNA is TGCGCCAGCAGCTCCAACTCTCTAGCGGGGGGTCCCTACAATGAGCAGTTCTTC.

This clonotype was seen once. The CDR3 region has the DNA TGTGCCAGCGGCCCCCAGGAGGGCACTGAAGCTTTCTTT. Translation gives CASGPQEGTEAFF. The chain carries TRBV5-4 and TRBJ1-1; D unclear. The CDR3 runs 13 residues. Per the germline V gene, CDR1 is SGHNT and CDR2 is YYREEE (reference sequence). Trimming cost V 7 bases and J 4 bases, with 14 bases left between them.

This clonotype has ten or more counts. The CDR3 DNA is TGCGCCAGCAGCCGAGGGGGGGCCGTAGATACGCAGTATTTT. Its protein product is CASSRGGAVDTQYF. The chain couples TRBV4-1 to TRBJ2-3, with D perhaps TRBD2 (7 bases). Germline assignment: CDR1 MGHRA and CDR2 YSYEKL. The V end was cut by 4 bases, the J end by 5 bases, with 13 bases between. This CDR3 is 14 amino acids long.

This clonotype was counted many times. The V and J genes are TRBV6-5 and TRBJ2-1, with 9 bases that match TRBD2. CDR1 is MNHEY and CDR2 is SVGAGI in the germline V gene. This CDR3 comprises 16 residues. V shed 5 bases and J 3 bases; nucleotides not matched to a gene: 8. The CDR3 nucleotides are TGTGCCAGCAGTCGCCAGGGCGGGGGGGACTACAATGAGCAGTTCTTC. This gives the protein CASSRQGGGDYNEQFF.

Worth noting for this clonotype: At one end, the junction sequence differs from germline, possibly due to a read error. This rearrangement joins TRBV5-1 to TRBJ1-6; 7 positions agree with TRBD1. The CDR3 length is 17 residues. Germline CDR1 and CDR2: SGHRS and YFSETQ. CDR3 sequence reads: CASSQARYTGESSPLHF. CDR3 bases: TGTGCCAGCAGCCAAGCAAGATATACAGGGGAGTCGTCACCCCTCCACTTT.

The rearrangement links TRBV20-1 to TRBJ1-2; weak D call: TRBD1 (5 bases). Germline values: CDR1 DFQATT, CDR2 SNEGSKA (reference sequence). V was trimmed by 4 bases and J by 2 bases, leaving 8 bases between them. The CDR3 contains 12 residues. The CDR3 DNA reads as TGCAGTGCTATCAGGGAAAACTATGGCTACACCTTC. This gives the protein CSAIRENYGYTF.

The CDR3 sequence: CASSLSQARPEWYF. The DNA of the CDR3 is TGCGCCAGCAGCTTGAGTCAGGCGAGGCCCGAGTGGTACTTC. The V call is TRBV5-1, the J call TRBJ2-7; D unresolved. CDR1 SGHRS and CDR2 YFSETQ come from the germline V gene. The CDR3 spans 14 residues. V shed 1 base and J shed 12 bases, with 20 bases lying between them. The entire variable domain, with the rest obtained from reference TRBV5-1 and TRBJ2-7, is as follows: KAGVTQTPRYLIKTRGQQVTLSCSPISGHRSVSWYQQTPGQGLQFLFEYFSETQRNKGNFPGRFSGRQFSNSRSEMNVSTLELGDSALYLCASSLSQARPEWYFGPGTRLTVT.